These T cell receptor beta chains were read from a single sample in a study of blood T cell repertoires in COVID-19. The assay was immunoSEQ multiplex PCR, and TCRdb's table has in-frame clones only and misses some. Of about 210,000 clones in the sample, 70% to 85% were seen once. Sequenced sample: peripheral blood. The receptors come from a man aged 40-49 years who had recovered from COVID-19. CDR3s include the opening cysteine and the closing phenylalanine or tryptophan. Each record gives: D gene, V gene, clone size, J gene, CDR3 protein, CDR3 DNA. A D gene is named only where the DNA matches it firmly. Some rows have no size entry. The others give once, few or many, or a class for an expanded clone.

D gene: NA
V gene: TRBV27
clone size: NA
J gene: TRBJ2-5
CDR3 protein: CASSFRGRETQYF
CDR3 DNA: TGTGCCAGCAGTTTCAGGGGGAGGGAGACCCAGTACTTC

D gene: NA
V gene: TRBV5-1
clone size: NA
J gene: TRBJ1-1
CDR3 protein: CASSLVQANTEAFF
CDR3 DNA: TGCGCCAGCAGCTTGGTCCAGGCGAACACTGAAGCTTTCTTT

D gene: NA
V gene: TRBV7-9
clone size: NA
J gene: TRBJ1-5
CDR3 protein: CASSGNGEVGNQPQHF
CDR3 DNA: TGTGCCAGCAGCGGGAACGGGGAAGTGGGCAATCAGCCCCAGCATTTT

D gene: NA
V gene: TRBV15
clone size: NA
J gene: TRBJ1-5
CDR3 protein: CATSSGRGGQPQHF
CDR3 DNA: TGTGCCACCAGCAGCGGCCGAGGGGGTCAGCCCCAGCATTTT

D gene: NA
V gene: TRBV14
clone size: NA
J gene: TRBJ1-1
CDR3 protein: CASSQLVGRPREAFF
CDR3 DNA: TGTGCCAGCAGCCAGCTCGTAGGACGGCCCCGGGAGGCTTTCTTT

D gene: TRBD2
V gene: TRBV6-1
clone size: few
J gene: TRBJ2-1
CDR3 protein: CASSETGTRQPLFEQFF
CDR3 DNA: TGTGCCAGCAGTGAAACCGGGACTAGGCAACCGCTATTTGAGCAGTTCTTC

D gene: NA
V gene: TRBV12-5
clone size: NA
J gene: TRBJ2-1
CDR3 protein: CASGLGGENNEQFF
CDR3 DNA: TGTGCTAGTGGTTTGGGGGGAGAAAACAATGAGCAGTTCTTC

D gene: TRBD2
V gene: TRBV27
clone size: NA
J gene: TRBJ2-7
CDR3 protein: CASHKLAGGSYEQYF
CDR3 DNA: TGTGCCAGCCACAAATTAGCGGGGGGTTCCTACGAGCAGTACTTC

D gene: TRBD1
V gene: TRBV19
clone size: NA
J gene: TRBJ1-5
CDR3 protein: CASSAWTGGFNQPQHF
CDR3 DNA: TGTGCCAGTAGTGCCTGGACAGGGGGGTTCAATCAGCCCCAGCATTTT

D gene: TRBD1
V gene: TRBV10-3
clone size: NA
J gene: TRBJ1-5
CDR3 protein: CAISSGQGFNQPQHF
CDR3 DNA: TGTGCCATCAGTTCAGGACAGGGCTTCAATCAGCCCCAGCATTTT

D gene: NA
V gene: TRBV2
clone size: NA
J gene: TRBJ1-6
CDR3 protein: CASISEPGLVGSPLHF
CDR3 DNA: TGTGCCAGCATCTCGGAACCGGGATTAGTCGGGTCACCCCTCCACTTT

D gene: NA
V gene: TRBV10-3
clone size: NA
J gene: TRBJ1-6
CDR3 protein: CAISGQSSYNSPLHF
CDR3 DNA: TGTGCCATCAGTGGACAGAGCTCCTATAATTCACCCCTCCACTTT

D gene: NA
V gene: TRBV9
clone size: NA
J gene: TRBJ1-2
CDR3 protein: CASSVWADRFYGYTF
CDR3 DNA: TGTGCCAGCAGCGTCTGGGCCGACAGGTTCTATGGCTACACCTTC

D gene: NA
V gene: TRBV15
clone size: NA
J gene: TRBJ2-2
CDR3 protein: CATSLTTNTGELFF
CDR3 DNA: TGTGCCACCAGTCTGACAACGAACACCGGGGAGCTGTTTTTT

D gene: TRBD2
V gene: TRBV6-2/TRBV6-3
clone size: NA
J gene: TRBJ2-7
CDR3 protein: CASSYERSGAYEQYF
CDR3 DNA: TGTGCCAGCAGTTACGAGCGTAGCGGGGCCTACGAGCAGTACTTC

D gene: TRBD2
V gene: TRBV6-5
clone size: NA
J gene: TRBJ2-5
CDR3 protein: CASSRGTSRETQYF
CDR3 DNA: TGTGCCAGCAGTAGAGGGACTAGCAGAGAGACCCAGTACTTC

D gene: TRBD1
V gene: TRBV18
clone size: NA
J gene: TRBJ2-7
CDR3 protein: CASSPDRGRIREQYF
CDR3 DNA: TGTGCCAGCTCACCCGACAGGGGGCGCATCCGCGAGCAGTACTTC

D gene: TRBD1
V gene: TRBV4-3
clone size: NA
J gene: TRBJ2-7
CDR3 protein: CASSQMTTGESSLEQYF
CDR3 DNA: TGCGCCAGCAGCCAAATGACAACAGGGGAATCCTCACTCGAGCAGTACTTC

D gene: TRBD1
V gene: TRBV6-5
clone size: few
J gene: TRBJ1-2
CDR3 protein: CASSYITGEGYGYTF
CDR3 DNA: TGTGCCAGCAGTTATATCACAGGGGAAGGCTATGGCTACACCTTC

D gene: NA
V gene: TRBV7-9
clone size: NA
J gene: TRBJ1-2
CDR3 protein: CASSPVFDSEDRNYGYTF
CDR3 DNA: TGTGCCAGCAGCCCGGTTTTTGACAGCGAAGACCGAAACTATGGCTACACCTTC

D gene: TRBD1
V gene: TRBV7-2
clone size: NA
J gene: TRBJ2-1
CDR3 protein: CASSLGTGGNNEQFF
CDR3 DNA: TGTGCCAGCAGCTTAGGGACAGGGGGAAACAATGAGCAGTTCTTC

D gene: NA
V gene: TRBV6-6
clone size: few
J gene: TRBJ2-7
CDR3 protein: CASSPPGGNEQYF
CDR3 DNA: TGTGCCAGCAGTCCCCCTGGGGGCAACGAGCAGTACTTC

D gene: NA
V gene: TRBV4-3
clone size: NA
J gene: TRBJ2-5
CDR3 protein: CASSQEYGTQYF
CDR3 DNA: TGCGCCAGCAGCCAAGAGTACGGGACCCAGTACTTC

D gene: TRBD1
V gene: TRBV7-2
clone size: NA
J gene: TRBJ2-4
CDR3 protein: CASSLKPGGHHIQYF
CDR3 DNA: TGTGCCAGCAGCTTAAAGCCAGGGGGCCATCATATTCAGTACTTC

D gene: NA
V gene: TRBV10-1
clone size: few
J gene: TRBJ2-2
CDR3 protein: CASSEGPGTKNTGELFF
CDR3 DNA: TGCGCCAGCAGTGAGGGCCCCGGGACAAAGAACACCGGGGAGCTGTTTTTT

D gene: TRBD1
V gene: TRBV30
clone size: NA
J gene: TRBJ1-5
CDR3 protein: CAWGDREYQPQHF
CDR3 DNA: TGTGCCTGGGGTGACAGGGAGTATCAGCCCCAGCATTTT

D gene: TRBD1
V gene: TRBV19
clone size: NA
J gene: TRBJ1-5
CDR3 protein: CASRGTASNQPQHF
CDR3 DNA: TGTGCCAGTAGAGGGACAGCGAGCAATCAGCCCCAGCATTTT

D gene: TRBD1
V gene: TRBV18
clone size: NA
J gene: TRBJ2-7
CDR3 protein: CASSRQGAHEQYF
CDR3 DNA: TGTGCCAGCTCCCGACAGGGGGCGCACGAGCAGTACTTC

D gene: TRBD1
V gene: TRBV5-1
clone size: NA
J gene: TRBJ2-1
CDR3 protein: CASSGGQGPHNEQFF
CDR3 DNA: TGCGCCAGCAGCGGGGGACAGGGCCCACACAATGAGCAGTTCTTC